The 13 T cell receptor beta chains presented below share a single source sample, sequenced in a study of Ad26.COV2.S vaccination and SARS-CoV-2 variants. Treatment denoted: roughly 20 received Ad26.COV2.S at low or high dose, single or two shots; several received placebo; per-sample allocation not given. Day 63 after the first vaccine or placebo injection was the time point for sampling. This table comes from immunoSEQ multiplex PCR, and its TCRdb copy is limited to in-frame clones, with some not included. Among about 450,000 clones listed, nearly 90% were seen once. Specimen: peripheral blood, collected in a trial of Ad26.COV2.S vaccine versus placebo. These receptors all stem from a person between 18 and 60 years old who received the Ad26.COV2.S COVID-19 vaccine or a placebo.

This chain joins TRBV6-2 or TRBV6-3 and TRBJ1-3; no clear D. Per the germline V gene, CDR1 is MNHEY and CDR2 is SVGEGT. This CDR3 has 14 residues. V was trimmed by 0 bases and J by 0 bases, leaving 3 bases between them. In nucleotides, the CDR3 is TGTGCCAGCAGTTACTCAGGCTCTGGAAACACCATATATTTT. It yields the protein CASSYSGSGNTIYF.

This clone has only a few counts. The chain uses TRBV7-2 and TRBJ2-7; 8 nucleotides line up with TRBD1. The CDR3 loop spans 14 amino acids. Trimming took 4 bases from V and 4 from J; bases not matched to a gene: 6. Germline lookup yields CDR1 SGHTA and CDR2 FQGNSA. CDR3 nucleotide sequence: TGTGCCAGCAGCTCTAGGACAGGGCGATACGAGCAGTACTTC. It yields the protein CASSSRTGRYEQYF.

V is TRBV4-2 and J is TRBJ1-4, with 7 nucleotides matching TRBD1. The germline V gene has CDR1 LGHNA and CDR2 YNFKEQ. V shed 0 bases, J shed 5 bases, and the junction held 9 bases outside the gene matches. This CDR3 region has 17 residues. CDR3 region: CASSQDPGIRGNEKLFF. The CDR3 DNA reads TGTGCCAGCAGCCAAGATCCCGGTATCAGGGGGAATGAAAAACTGTTTTTT.

The genes are TRBV5-5 and TRBJ1-2; 7 positions match TRBD1. This CDR3 spans 15 amino acids. J was trimmed by 4 bases and V by 2 bases; bases with no gene match: 8. Germline-derived CDR1 and CDR2 are SGHKS and YYEKEE (reference sequence). The CDR3 coding sequence is TGTGCCAGCAGCTTCAGTACAGGGGCGCCCTATGGCTACACCTTC. As protein: CASSFSTGAPYGYTF.

This rearrangement joins TRBV11-3 to TRBJ2-2; D might be TRBD2 (6 bases). The CDR3 covers 15 residues. The V end lost 1 base, the J end lost 2 bases, and 8 bases lay between the germline ends. Germline CDR1 is SGHNT and CDR2 is YENEEA. The DNA for the CDR3 is TGTGCCAGCAGCTTAGGCGGGATTAACACCGGGGAGCTGTTTTTT. Translated, it gives CASSLGGINTGELFF.

The V gene is TRBV5-1, the J gene TRBJ2-2, with a weak D call TRBD1 (5 bases). This CDR3 has 14 amino acids. V lost 5 bases and J lost 1, with 9 bases in between. Per the germline V gene, CDR1 is SGHRS and CDR2 is YFSETQ. The CDR3 DNA is TGCGCCAGCAGTCTAAGGGGGAACACCGGGGAGCTGTTTTTT. Protein product: CASSLRGNTGELFF.

This chain connects TRBV5-1 to TRBJ2-7, with 11 nucleotides matching TRBD2. The V and J ends lost 4 bases and 1 base, in that order; junction bases with no gene match: 1. CDR1 is SGHRS, CDR2 YFSETQ, per germline. The length of the CDR3 is 14 residues. The CDR3 sequence is CASSGTSGSYEQYF. As DNA, the CDR3 is TGCGCCAGCAGCGGGACTAGCGGATCCTACGAGCAGTACTTC.

This chain uses TRBV3-1 (or the pseudogene TRBV3-2) with TRBJ2-2, with TRBD2 identical over 14 bases. Losses at the gene ends were 4 bases for V and 3 bases for J; bases not matched to a gene: 1. Germline V gives CDR1 LGHDT, CDR2 YNNKEL (reference sequence). This CDR3 has 16 amino acids. CDR3 DNA: TGTGCCAGCAGCCCGGGACTAGCGGGAGACACCGGGGAGCTGTTTTTT. Residues: CASSPGLAGDTGELFF.

The chain recombines TRBV6-6 with TRBJ2-5, with a weak D call TRBD1 (5 bases). There are 15 residues in the CDR3. V dropped 4 bases and J dropped 0 bases, with 12 bases sitting between them. From germline, CDR1 is MNHNY and CDR2 SVGAGI (reference sequence). Here the CDR3 reads CASSSIRADQETQYF. The CDR3 DNA reads as TGTGCCAGCAGTTCCATCAGGGCGGACCAAGAGACCCAGTACTTC.

The chain joins TRBV18 to TRBJ1-1; D is uncertain. The ends were cut back, 3 bases at V and 4 bases at J, with 9 bases in the middle. The V gene's germline CDR1 is KGHSH and CDR2 LQKENI. The CDR3 covers 13 residues. This CDR3 reads CASSPGVFTEAFF. The CDR3 DNA reads TGTGCCAGCTCACCTGGTGTATTCACTGAAGCTTTCTTT.

The rearrangement joins TRBV7-2 to TRBJ1-5; D unresolved. The CDR3 covers 13 residues. CDR1 and CDR2 from the germline V gene are SGHTA and FQGNSA. Trimming removed 2 bases at V and 7 bases at J, with 9 bases between. CDR3 sequence: CASSLNSYQPQHF. The CDR3 nucleotides are TGTGCCAGCAGCTTAAATAGTTACCAGCCCCAGCATTTT.

This chain uses TRBV7-3 with TRBJ2-1; tentative D call: TRBD2 (6 bases). Trimming took off 4 bases at V and 4 bases at J, with 11 bases between the two ends. From germline, CDR1 is SGHTA and CDR2 FQGTGA. The CDR3 contains 14 residues. The CDR3 coding sequence is TGTGCCAGCAGCTCCGACGGGGGATACAATGAGCAGTTCTTC. It codes for CASSSDGGYNEQFF. Drawing the rest from reference TRBV7-3 and TRBJ2-1, the complete variable domain is GAGVSQTPSNKVTEKGKYVELRCDPISGHTALYWYRQSLGQGPEFLIYFQGTGAADDSGLPNDRFFAVRPEGSVSTLKIQRTERGDSAVYLCASSSDGGYNEQFFGPGTRLTVL.

This chain joins TRBV5-6 and TRBJ2-5, with 7 bases matching TRBD1. V was clipped by 3 bases and J by 5 bases; unmatched bases: 16. This CDR3 is built from 17 residues. Germline CDR1 is SGHDT and CDR2 is YYEEEE. The CDR3 DNA follows: TGTGCCAGCAGCTCTACCCGAGACAGGGCATTGCAGGAGACCCAGTACTTC. This translates into CASSSTRDRALQETQYF.